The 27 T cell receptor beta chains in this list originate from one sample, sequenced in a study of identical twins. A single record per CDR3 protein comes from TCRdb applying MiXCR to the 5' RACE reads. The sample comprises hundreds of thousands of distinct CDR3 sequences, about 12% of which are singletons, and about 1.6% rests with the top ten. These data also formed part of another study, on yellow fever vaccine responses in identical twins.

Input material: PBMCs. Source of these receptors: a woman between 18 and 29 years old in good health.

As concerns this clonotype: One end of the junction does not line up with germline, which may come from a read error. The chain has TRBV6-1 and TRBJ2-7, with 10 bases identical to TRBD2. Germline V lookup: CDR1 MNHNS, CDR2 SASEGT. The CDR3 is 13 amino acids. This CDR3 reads CASREAGGNEQYF. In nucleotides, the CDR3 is TGTGCCAGCAGGGAAGCGGGAGGGAACGAGCAGTACTTC.

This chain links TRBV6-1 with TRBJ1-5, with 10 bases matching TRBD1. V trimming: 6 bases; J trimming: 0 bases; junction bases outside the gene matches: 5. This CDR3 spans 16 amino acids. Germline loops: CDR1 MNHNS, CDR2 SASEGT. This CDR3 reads CASRKGTGDSNQPQHF. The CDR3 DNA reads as TGTGCCAGCAGAAAAGGGACAGGGGATAGCAATCAGCCCCAGCATTTT.

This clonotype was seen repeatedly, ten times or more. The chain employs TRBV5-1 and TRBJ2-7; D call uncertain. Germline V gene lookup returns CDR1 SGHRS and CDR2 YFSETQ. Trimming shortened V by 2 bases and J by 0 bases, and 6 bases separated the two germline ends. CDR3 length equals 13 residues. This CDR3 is CASSFGRSYEQYF. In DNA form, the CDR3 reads TGCGCCAGCAGCTTCGGACGCTCCTACGAGCAGTACTTC.

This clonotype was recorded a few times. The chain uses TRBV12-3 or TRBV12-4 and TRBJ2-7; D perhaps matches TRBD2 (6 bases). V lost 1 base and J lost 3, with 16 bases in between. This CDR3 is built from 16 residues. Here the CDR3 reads CASSLGLGQRVYEQYV. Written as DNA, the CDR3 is TGTGCCAGCAGTTTAGGGTTAGGGCAGCGGGTCTACGAGCAGTACGTC.

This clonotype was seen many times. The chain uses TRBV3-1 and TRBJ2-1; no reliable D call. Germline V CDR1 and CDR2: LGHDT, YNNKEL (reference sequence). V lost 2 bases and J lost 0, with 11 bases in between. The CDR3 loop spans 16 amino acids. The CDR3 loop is CASSQTPDPSYNEQFF. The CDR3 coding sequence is TGTGCCAGCAGCCAAACCCCCGATCCCTCCTACAATGAGCAGTTCTTC.

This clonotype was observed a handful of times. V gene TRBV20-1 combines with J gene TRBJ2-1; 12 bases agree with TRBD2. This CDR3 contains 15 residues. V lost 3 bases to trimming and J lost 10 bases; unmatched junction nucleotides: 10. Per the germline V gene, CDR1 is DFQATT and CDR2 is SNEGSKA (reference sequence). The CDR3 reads CSARSRTSGTWEQFF. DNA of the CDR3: TGCAGTGCTAGGTCGAGGACTAGCGGGACCTGGGAGCAGTTCTTC.

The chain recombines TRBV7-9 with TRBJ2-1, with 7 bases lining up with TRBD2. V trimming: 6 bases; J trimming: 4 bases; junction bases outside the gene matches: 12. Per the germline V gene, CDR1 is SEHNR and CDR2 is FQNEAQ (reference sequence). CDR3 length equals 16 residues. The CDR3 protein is CASRPSGAGEYNEQFF. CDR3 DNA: TGTGCCAGCAGACCATCAGGCGCGGGAGAATACAATGAGCAGTTCTTC.

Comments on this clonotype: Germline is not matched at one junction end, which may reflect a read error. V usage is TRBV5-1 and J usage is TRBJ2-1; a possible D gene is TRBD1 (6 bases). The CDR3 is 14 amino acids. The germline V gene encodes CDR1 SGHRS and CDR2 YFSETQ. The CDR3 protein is CARSLGASPDEQFF. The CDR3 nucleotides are TGCGCCAGGAGCTTGGGGGCTAGTCCCGATGAGCAGTTCTTC.

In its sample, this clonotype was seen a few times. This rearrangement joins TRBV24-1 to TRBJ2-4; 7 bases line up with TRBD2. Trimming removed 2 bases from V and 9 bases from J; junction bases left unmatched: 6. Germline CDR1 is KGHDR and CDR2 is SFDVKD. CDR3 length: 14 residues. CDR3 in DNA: TGTGCCACCAGTGATTGGCGGGAGTACGGCATTCAGTACTTC. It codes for CATSDWREYGIQYF.

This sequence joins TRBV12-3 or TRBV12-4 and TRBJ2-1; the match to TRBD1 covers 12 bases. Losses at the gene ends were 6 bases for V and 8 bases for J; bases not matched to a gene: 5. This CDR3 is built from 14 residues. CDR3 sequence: CASRWGTGGDEQFF. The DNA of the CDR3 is TGTGCCAGCAGGTGGGGGACAGGGGGCGATGAGCAGTTCTTC.

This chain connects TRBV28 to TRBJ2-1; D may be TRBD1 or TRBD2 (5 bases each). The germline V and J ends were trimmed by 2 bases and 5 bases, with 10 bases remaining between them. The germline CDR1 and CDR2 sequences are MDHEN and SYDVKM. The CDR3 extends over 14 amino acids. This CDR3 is CASSLTWGNNEQFF. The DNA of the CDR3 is TGTGCCAGCAGTTTAACTTGGGGGAACAATGAGCAGTTCTTC.

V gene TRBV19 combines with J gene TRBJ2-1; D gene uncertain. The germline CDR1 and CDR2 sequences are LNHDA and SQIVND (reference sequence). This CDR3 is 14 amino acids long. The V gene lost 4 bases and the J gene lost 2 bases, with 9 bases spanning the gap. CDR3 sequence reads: CASSTKSAYNEQFF. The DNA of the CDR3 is TGTGCCAGTAGTACGAAGAGCGCCTACAATGAGCAGTTCTTC.

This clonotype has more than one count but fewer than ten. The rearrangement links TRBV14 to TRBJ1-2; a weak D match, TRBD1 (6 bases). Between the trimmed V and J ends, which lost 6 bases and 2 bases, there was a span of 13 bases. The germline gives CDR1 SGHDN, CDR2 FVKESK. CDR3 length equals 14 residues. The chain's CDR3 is CASSLNQGNYGYTF. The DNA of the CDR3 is TGTGCCAGCAGTCTCAATCAGGGGAACTATGGCTACACCTTC.

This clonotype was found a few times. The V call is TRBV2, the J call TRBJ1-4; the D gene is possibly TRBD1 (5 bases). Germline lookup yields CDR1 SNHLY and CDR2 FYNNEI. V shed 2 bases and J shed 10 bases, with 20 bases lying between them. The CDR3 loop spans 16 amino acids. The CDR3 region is CASSERAGTSPLKLFF. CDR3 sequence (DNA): TGTGCCAGCAGTGAACGGGCCGGGACCTCTCCTCTAAAACTGTTTTTT.

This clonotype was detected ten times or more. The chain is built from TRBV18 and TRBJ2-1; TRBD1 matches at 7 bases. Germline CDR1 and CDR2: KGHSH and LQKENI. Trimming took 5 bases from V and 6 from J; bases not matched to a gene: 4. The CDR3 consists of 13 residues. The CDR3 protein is CASSFDRANEQFF. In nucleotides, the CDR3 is TGTGCCAGCTCATTCGACAGGGCCAATGAGCAGTTCTTC.

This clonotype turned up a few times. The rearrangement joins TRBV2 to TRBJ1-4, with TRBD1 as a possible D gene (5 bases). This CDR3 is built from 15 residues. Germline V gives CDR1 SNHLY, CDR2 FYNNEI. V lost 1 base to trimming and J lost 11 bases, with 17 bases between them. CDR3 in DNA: TGTGCCAGCAGTGAAGAAAAGGGGCCAGGGATGAAACTGTTTTTT. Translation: CASSEEKGPGMKLFF.

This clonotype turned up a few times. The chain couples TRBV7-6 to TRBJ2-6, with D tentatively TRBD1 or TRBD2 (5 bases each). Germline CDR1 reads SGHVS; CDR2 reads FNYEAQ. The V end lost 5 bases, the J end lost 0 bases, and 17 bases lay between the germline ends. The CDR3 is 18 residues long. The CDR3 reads CASSLGTNPSSGANVLTF. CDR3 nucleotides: TGTGCCAGCAGCCTCGGGACGAACCCCTCCTCTGGGGCCAACGTCCTGACTTTC.

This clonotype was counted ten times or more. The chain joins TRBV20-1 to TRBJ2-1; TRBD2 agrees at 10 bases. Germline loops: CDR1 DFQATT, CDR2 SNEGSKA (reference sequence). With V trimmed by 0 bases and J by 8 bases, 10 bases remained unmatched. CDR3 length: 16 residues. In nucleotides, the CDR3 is TGCAGTGCTAGAGAGGGACTTAGCGGGAGGTTGTATGAGCAGTTCTTC. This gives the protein CSAREGLSGRLYEQFF.

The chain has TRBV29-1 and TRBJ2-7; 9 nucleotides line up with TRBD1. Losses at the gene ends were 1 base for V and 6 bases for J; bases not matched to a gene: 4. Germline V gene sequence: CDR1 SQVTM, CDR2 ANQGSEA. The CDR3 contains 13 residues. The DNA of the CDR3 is TGCAGCGTTGAAGCCAAGACAGGGGGCGAGCAGTACTTC. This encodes CSVEAKTGGEQYF.

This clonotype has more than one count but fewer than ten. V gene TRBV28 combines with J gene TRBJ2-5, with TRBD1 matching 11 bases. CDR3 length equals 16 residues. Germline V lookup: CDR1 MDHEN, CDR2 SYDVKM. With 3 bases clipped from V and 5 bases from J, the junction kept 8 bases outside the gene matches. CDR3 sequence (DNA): TGTGCCAGCAGTTTCGGGCCGGGACAGGGGGGGGAGACCCAGTACTTC. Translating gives CASSFGPGQGGETQYF.

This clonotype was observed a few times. CDR3 sequence (DNA): TGTGCCAGCTCACCACCGTCGGCGATGGCCTACAATGAGCAGTTCTTC. Amino acids: CASSPPSAMAYNEQFF. V usage is TRBV18 and J usage is TRBJ2-1, with D uncertain. This CDR3 region has 16 residues. Germline V gene lookup returns CDR1 KGHSH and CDR2 LQKENI. V dropped 0 bases and J dropped 2 bases, with 11 bases sitting between them.

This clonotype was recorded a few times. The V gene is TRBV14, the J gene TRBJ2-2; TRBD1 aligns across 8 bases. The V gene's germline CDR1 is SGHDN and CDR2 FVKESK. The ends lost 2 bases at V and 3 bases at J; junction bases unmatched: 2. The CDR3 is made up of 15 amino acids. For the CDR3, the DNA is TGTGCCAGCAGCCAAAGGACAGGGCACACCGGGGAGCTGTTTTTT. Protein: CASSQRTGHTGELFF.

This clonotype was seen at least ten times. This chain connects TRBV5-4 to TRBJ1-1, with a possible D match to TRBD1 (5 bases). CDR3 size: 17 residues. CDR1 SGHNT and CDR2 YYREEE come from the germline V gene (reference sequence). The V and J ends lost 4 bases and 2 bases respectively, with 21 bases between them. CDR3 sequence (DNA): TGTGCCAGCAGCACAATTGGGACGAAAGGGCAAAACACTGAAGCTTTCTTT. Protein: CASSTIGTKGQNTEAFF.

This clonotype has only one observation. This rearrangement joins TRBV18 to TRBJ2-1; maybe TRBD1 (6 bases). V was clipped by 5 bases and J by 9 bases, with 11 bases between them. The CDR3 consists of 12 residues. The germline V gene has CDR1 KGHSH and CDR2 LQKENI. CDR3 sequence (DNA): TGTGCCAGCTCAGACAGGTGGCTTGAGCAGTTCTTC. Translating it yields CASSDRWLEQFF.

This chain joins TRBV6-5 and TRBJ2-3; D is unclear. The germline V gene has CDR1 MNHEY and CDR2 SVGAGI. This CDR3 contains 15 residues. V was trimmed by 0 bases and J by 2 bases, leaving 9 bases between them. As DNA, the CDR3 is TGTGCCAGCAGTTACTCGGCGGAATACACAGATACGCAGTATTTT. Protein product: CASSYSAEYTDTQYF.

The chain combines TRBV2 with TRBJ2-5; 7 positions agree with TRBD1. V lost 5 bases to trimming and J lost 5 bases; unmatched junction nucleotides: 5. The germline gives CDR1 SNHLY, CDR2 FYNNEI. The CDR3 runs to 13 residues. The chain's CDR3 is CASSKTGRETQYF. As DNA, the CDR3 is TGTGCCAGCAGTAAGACAGGGCGGGAGACCCAGTACTTC.

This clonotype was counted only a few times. DNA of the CDR3: TGCGCCAGCAGCTTGGTCATGGGCCAGCCCCAGCATTTT. Translation gives CASSLVMGQPQHF. This sequence joins TRBV5-1 and TRBJ1-5; D call uncertain. This CDR3 is 13 amino acids long. V was pared by 0 bases and J by 7 bases, with 8 bases between. Germline CDR1 is SGHRS and CDR2 is YFSETQ.